The rows below give T cell receptor beta chains drawn from one sample of a study of blood T cell repertoires in COVID-19. This table comes from immunoSEQ multiplex PCR, and its TCRdb copy is limited to in-frame clones, with some not included. The sample holds 150,000 to 200,000 clones, approximately 78% seen once. Sequences were obtained from peripheral blood. The receptors were sampled from a human donor in a cohort sampled during active COVID-19. CDR3s include the opening cysteine and the closing phenylalanine or tryptophan. A D gene is named only where the DNA matches it firmly. For some rows the clone size is stated as once, few or many, or as a class when expanded; others skip it.

j_gene: TRBJ2-7; d_gene: TRBD1; abundance: .; v_gene: TRBV29-1; CDR3aa: CSVVGQGPREQYF; CDR3nt: TGCAGCGTTGTAGGACAGGGCCCGCGGGAGCAGTACTTC
j_gene: TRBJ2-4; d_gene: .; abundance: few; v_gene: TRBV7-2; CDR3aa: CASSSQSGSVQYF; CDR3nt: TGTGCCAGCAGTTCGCAGTCCGGGTCGGTTCAGTACTTC
j_gene: TRBJ2-5; d_gene: TRBD2; abundance: .; v_gene: TRBV5-1; CDR3aa: CASGVGAGGQETQYF; CDR3nt: TGCGCCAGCGGGGTTGGCGCGGGGGGACAAGAGACCCAGTACTTC
j_gene: TRBJ2-1; d_gene: TRBD2; abundance: once; v_gene: TRBV6-4; CDR3aa: CASGKTSGAPSSYNEQFF; CDR3nt: TGTGCCAGCGGAAAGACTAGCGGGGCCCCGAGCTCCTACAATGAGCAGTTCTTC
j_gene: TRBJ1-5; d_gene: .; abundance: .; v_gene: TRBV6-5; CDR3aa: CASSTRGPNQPQHF; CDR3nt: TGTGCCAGCAGCACCAGGGGTCCCAATCAGCCCCAGCATTTT
j_gene: TRBJ2-1; d_gene: .; abundance: .; v_gene: TRBV6-5; CDR3aa: CASSYQGGQFF; CDR3nt: TGTGCCAGCAGTTATCAGGGTGGGCAGTTCTTC
j_gene: TRBJ1-2; d_gene: TRBD1; abundance: .; v_gene: TRBV27; CDR3aa: CASSLSRQGLYGYTF; CDR3nt: TGTGCCAGCAGTTTGTCCCGACAGGGCCTCTATGGCTACACCTTC
j_gene: TRBJ2-3; d_gene: TRBD2; abundance: .; v_gene: TRBV13; CDR3aa: CASSLKRWGAGGGLEQDTQYF; CDR3nt: TGTGCCAGCAGCTTGAAGAGGTGGGGAGCGGGAGGAGGGTTGGAACAAGATACGCAGTATTTT
j_gene: TRBJ2-5; d_gene: .; abundance: .; v_gene: TRBV10-2; CDR3aa: CASSESRGGETQYF; CDR3nt: TGCGCCAGCAGTGAGTCGAGGGGAGGAGAGACCCAGTACTTC
j_gene: TRBJ1-6; d_gene: TRBD1; abundance: few; v_gene: TRBV28; CDR3aa: CASSSATGADNSPLHF; CDR3nt: TGTGCCAGCAGTTCAGCGACAGGGGCAGATAATTCACCCCTCCACTTT
j_gene: TRBJ2-2; d_gene: TRBD1; abundance: .; v_gene: TRBV27; CDR3aa: CASSWDRGLYSDTGELFF; CDR3nt: TGTGCCAGCAGCTGGGACAGGGGGTTATATTCGGACACCGGGGAGCTGTTTTTT
j_gene: TRBJ2-3; d_gene: TRBD2; abundance: .; v_gene: TRBV27; CDR3aa: CASSKRGALTDTQYF; CDR3nt: TGTGCCAGCAGCAAGCGGGGGGCCCTCACAGATACGCAGTATTTT
j_gene: TRBJ2-7; d_gene: TRBD2; abundance: few; v_gene: TRBV6-5; CDR3aa: CASSRASGAYEQYF; CDR3nt: TGTGCCAGCAGTCGGGCCAGCGGGGCCTACGAGCAGTACTTC
j_gene: TRBJ2-7; d_gene: TRBD2; abundance: .; v_gene: TRBV7-9; CDR3aa: CASRRVAGAIEQYF; CDR3nt: TGTGCCAGCAGAAGAGTAGCGGGAGCTATTGAGCAGTACTTC
j_gene: TRBJ2-7; d_gene: .; abundance: .; v_gene: TRBV9; CDR3aa: CASSAASSLAYPNEQYF; CDR3nt: TGTGCCAGCAGCGCAGCCTCCAGCTTAGCGTATCCGAACGAGCAGTACTTC
j_gene: TRBJ1-2; d_gene: .; abundance: .; v_gene: TRBV11-2; CDR3aa: CASSLTGPDYGYTF; CDR3nt: TGTGCCAGCAGCCTAACAGGGCCCGACTATGGCTACACCTTC
j_gene: TRBJ1-5; d_gene: TRBD1; abundance: .; v_gene: TRBV6-5; CDR3aa: CASRRDRFNQPQHF; CDR3nt: TGTGCCAGCAGGAGGGACAGGTTCAATCAGCCCCAGCATTTT
j_gene: TRBJ2-3; d_gene: TRBD2; abundance: .; v_gene: TRBV27; CDR3aa: CASSHSGAPDTQYF; CDR3nt: TGTGCCAGCAGCCACAGCGGGGCCCCAGATACGCAGTATTTT
j_gene: TRBJ1-3; d_gene: .; abundance: few; v_gene: TRBV28; CDR3aa: CASSTNGFPGNTIYF; CDR3nt: TGTGCCAGCAGTACCAATGGCTTTCCTGGAAACACCATATATTTT
j_gene: TRBJ2-7; d_gene: .; abundance: .; v_gene: TRBV28; CDR3aa: CASSVPGGRRDEQYF; CDR3nt: TGTGCCAGCAGTGTCCCCGGAGGGCGGCGGGACGAGCAGTACTTC
j_gene: TRBJ2-7; d_gene: TRBD2; abundance: .; v_gene: TRBV13; CDR3aa: CASTSTRGGLQYF; CDR3nt: TGTGCCAGCACCTCAACCCGCGGGGGACTGCAGTACTTC
j_gene: TRBJ2-7; d_gene: .; abundance: .; v_gene: TRBV4-3; CDR3aa: CASSQGTYGHEQYF; CDR3nt: TGCGCCAGCAGCCAAGGGACTTATGGCCACGAGCAGTACTTC
j_gene: TRBJ2-1; d_gene: TRBD2; abundance: .; v_gene: TRBV30; CDR3aa: CAWRDQLAVNEQFF; CDR3nt: TGTGCCTGGAGGGACCAACTAGCGGTCAATGAGCAGTTCTTC
j_gene: TRBJ1-6; d_gene: TRBD1; abundance: .; v_gene: TRBV30; CDR3aa: CAWSWDRRNSPLHF; CDR3nt: TGTGCCTGGAGTTGGGACAGGCGTAATTCACCCCTCCACTTT
j_gene: TRBJ2-1; d_gene: TRBD1; abundance: .; v_gene: TRBV7-6; CDR3aa: CASSLGNRGRSNEQFF; CDR3nt: TGTGCCAGCAGCTTAGGGAACAGGGGGCGTTCCAATGAGCAGTTCTTC
j_gene: TRBJ2-7; d_gene: TRBD2; abundance: .; v_gene: TRBV9; CDR3aa: CASSVGTSGRAYEQYF; CDR3nt: TGTGCCAGCAGCGTAGGGACTAGCGGGAGGGCCTACGAGCAGTACTTC
j_gene: TRBJ2-5; d_gene: .; abundance: .; v_gene: TRBV7-9; CDR3aa: CASSLETSGVPQETQYF; CDR3nt: TGTGCCAGCAGCTTAGAAACGTCCGGGGTCCCTCAAGAGACCCAGTACTTC
j_gene: TRBJ2-2; d_gene: .; abundance: once; v_gene: TRBV27; CDR3aa: CASSLYDSLATGELFF; CDR3nt: TGTGCCAGCAGTTTATATGATAGCCTCGCCACCGGGGAGCTGTTTTTT
j_gene: TRBJ2-7; d_gene: TRBD1; abundance: .; v_gene: TRBV11-2; CDR3aa: CASTRIAGTGSYEQYF; CDR3nt: TGTGCCAGCACCCGAATCGCCGGGACAGGGTCCTACGAGCAGTACTTC
j_gene: TRBJ2-7; d_gene: TRBD2; abundance: .; v_gene: TRBV10-1; CDR3aa: CASSESERGYSYEQYF; CDR3nt: TGCGCCAGCAGTGAGTCGGAGCGGGGATACTCCTACGAGCAGTACTTC
j_gene: TRBJ1-5; d_gene: TRBD1; abundance: .; v_gene: TRBV6-2/TRBV6-3; CDR3aa: CASSSFLTGAVDQPQHF; CDR3nt: TGTGCCAGCAGTTCTTTCTTGACAGGGGCGGTGGATCAGCCCCAGCATTTT
j_gene: TRBJ2-1; d_gene: TRBD1; abundance: .; v_gene: TRBV6-6; CDR3aa: CASSPQIWTGPRDHNEQFF; CDR3nt: TGTGCCAGCAGTCCGCAAATTTGGACAGGGCCCCGGGACCACAATGAGCAGTTCTTC
j_gene: TRBJ2-6; d_gene: TRBD1; abundance: once; v_gene: TRBV15; CDR3aa: CATSRDRGGSGANVLTF; CDR3nt: TGTGCCACCAGTCGGGACAGGGGAGGCTCTGGGGCCAACGTCCTGACTTTC
j_gene: TRBJ2-4; d_gene: TRBD1; abundance: .; v_gene: TRBV6-5; CDR3aa: CAVTGLDRGKNIQYF; CDR3nt: TGTGCCGTCACGGGCCTGGACAGGGGAAAAAACATTCAGTACTTC
j_gene: TRBJ1-4; d_gene: .; abundance: .; v_gene: TRBV4-1; CDR3aa: CASSPSDRATNEKLFF; CDR3nt: TGCGCCAGCAGCCCTTCGGACAGAGCAACTAATGAAAAACTGTTTTTT
j_gene: TRBJ2-1; d_gene: TRBD1; abundance: .; v_gene: TRBV7-2; CDR3aa: CASSQGQGYYNEQFF; CDR3nt: TGTGCCAGCAGCCAGGGACAGGGGTACTACAATGAGCAGTTCTTC
j_gene: TRBJ1-6; d_gene: .; abundance: .; v_gene: TRBV6-5; CDR3aa: CASMEVIDSPLHF; CDR3nt: TGTGCCAGCATGGAGGTGATCGATTCACCCCTCCACTTT
j_gene: TRBJ2-3; d_gene: TRBD2; abundance: medium-sized; v_gene: TRBV4-3; CDR3aa: CASSLSGGSTDTQYF; CDR3nt: TGCGCCAGCAGCCTATCGGGGGGTAGCACAGATACGCAGTATTTT
j_gene: TRBJ2-7; d_gene: TRBD1; abundance: .; v_gene: TRBV5-4; CDR3aa: CASTMTGMGEQYF; CDR3nt: TGTGCCAGCACTATGACAGGGATGGGCGAGCAGTACTTC
j_gene: TRBJ1-3; d_gene: TRBD1; abundance: .; v_gene: TRBV4-3; CDR3aa: CASSQVGGQGSGNTIYF; CDR3nt: TGCGCCAGCAGCCAAGTGGGGGGACAGGGCTCTGGAAACACCATATATTTT
j_gene: TRBJ1-4; d_gene: .; abundance: .; v_gene: TRBV11-2; CDR3aa: CASSLVEGTRYEKLFF; CDR3nt: TGTGCCAGCAGCTTAGTTGAAGGGACAAGATATGAAAAACTGTTTTTT
j_gene: TRBJ2-1; d_gene: .; abundance: .; v_gene: TRBV30; CDR3aa: CAWARENGYNEQFF; CDR3nt: TGTGCCTGGGCCCGGGAGAATGGTTACAATGAGCAGTTCTTC